The entry below gives a single T cell receptor beta chain sequence along with its context. This entry belongs to a study of technical replicates of blood from a few donors. Between the trimmed V and J ends, which lost 1 base and 0 bases, there was a span of 12 bases. The germline CDR1 and CDR2 sequences are SGHTA and FQGNSA. The CDR3 consists of 16 residues. The data were produced by immunoSEQ multiplex PCR, yet TCRdb's version contains in-frame clones alone and is incomplete. Counted here are roughly 60,000 clones, about 88% occurring once; the ten biggest clones make up approximately 4.7%. The sequenced material came from PBMCs. The clonotype originates from a human donor in good health. Some clones in this sample may be carry-over from other donors' samples. V usage is TRBV7-2 and J usage is TRBJ1-2; D is undetermined. The CDR3 sequence: CASSLGSGRANYGYTF. DNA of the CDR3: TGTGCCAGCAGCTTAGGGTCAGGAAGAGCTAACTATGGCTACACCTTC.